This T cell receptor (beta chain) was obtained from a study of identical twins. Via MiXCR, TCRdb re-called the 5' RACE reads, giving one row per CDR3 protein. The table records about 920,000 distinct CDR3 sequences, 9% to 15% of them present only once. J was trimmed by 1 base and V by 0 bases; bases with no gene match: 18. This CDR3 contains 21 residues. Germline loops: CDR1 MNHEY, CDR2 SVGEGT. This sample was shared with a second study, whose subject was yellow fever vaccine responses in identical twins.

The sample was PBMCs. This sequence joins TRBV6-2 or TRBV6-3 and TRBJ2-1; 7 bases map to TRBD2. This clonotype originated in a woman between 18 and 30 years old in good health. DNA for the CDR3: TGTGCCAGCAGTTACTCGGGTGTAGGTGCCGTCGCGGGAGAATCCTACAATGAGCAGTTCTTC. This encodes CASSYSGVGAVAGESYNEQFF.